The rows below give T cell receptor beta chains drawn from one sample of a study of blood T cell repertoires in COVID-19. Some clones are missing from TCRdb's copy, which holds only in-frame ones; the method was immunoSEQ multiplex PCR. The profile shows roughly 200,000 clones, 94% of them singletons. Sequenced sample: peripheral blood. The source of these receptors is a man aged 25-45 years with COVID-19, enrolled during active disease. Both conserved end residues are part of each CDR3. D genes are given only for firm matches. Rows may omit the clone size; those that give it use once, few, many or a size class.

D gene	clone size	J gene	V gene	CDR3 DNA	CDR3 protein
TRBD1	few	TRBJ1-3	TRBV5-4	TGTGCCAGCAGCTTGAACAGGGGCTCTGGAAACACCATATATTTT	CASSLNRGSGNTIYF
NA	NA	TRBJ1-1	TRBV6-2/TRBV6-3	TGTGCCAGCAGTTACTCGATCGGGGGCACTGAAGCTTTCTTT	CASSYSIGGTEAFF
NA	NA	TRBJ1-4	TRBV4-2	TGTGCCAGCAGCCAAGATCCCCCCGCCGGGGTGAAAAAACTGTTTTTT	CASSQDPPAGVKKLFF
NA	NA	TRBJ1-1	TRBV19	TGTGCCAGTAGTATTCGGGGGTTACAGCCGGAAGCTTTCTTT	CASSIRGLQPEAFF
NA	NA	TRBJ2-5	TRBV5-1	TGCGCCAGCAGCTTCGGGCGGGCCTCCCAAGAGACCCAGTACTTC	CASSFGRASQETQYF
TRBD1	NA	TRBJ1-1	TRBV6-1	TGTGCCAGCAGTGATAGACAGGGGGCGAGGACTGAAGCTTTCTTT	CASSDRQGARTEAFF
NA	NA	TRBJ2-7	TRBV7-9	TGTGCCAGCAGCTTAGCTGACAGGACACACGCCTACGAGCAGTACTTC	CASSLADRTHAYEQYF
NA	NA	TRBJ1-6	TRBV6-5	TGTGCCAGCAGTTCGGGAAGACACTCCCATAATTCACCCCTCCACTTT	CASSSGRHSHNSPLHF
TRBD1	NA	TRBJ1-1	TRBV6-5	TGTGCCAGCAGTCTAGACGACAGGGGTGACGCTGAAGCTTTCTTT	CASSLDDRGDAEAFF
NA	NA	TRBJ2-1	TRBV10-1	TGCGCCAGCAGTGGCGGTGGGTCCCGCTCCTACAATGAGCAGTTCTTC	CASSGGGSRSYNEQFF
NA	NA	TRBJ2-5	TRBV7-9	TGTGCCAGCAGCCCTGGGACAACCCAACAAGAGACCCAGTACTTC	CASSPGTTQQETQYF
TRBD2	NA	TRBJ2-3	TRBV20-1	TGCAGTGCGGGGGGGACAGATACGCAGTATTTT	CSAGGTDTQYF
NA	NA	TRBJ2-2	TRBV5-1	TGCGCCAGCAGCTTGGGGTGGCGGGGCGGATCGAACACCGGGGAGCTGTTTTTT	CASSLGWRGGSNTGELFF
NA	NA	TRBJ2-1	TRBV13	TGTGCCAGCAGCTTAGAACAGTATGAGCAGTTCTTC	CASSLEQYEQFF
TRBD2	NA	TRBJ2-3	TRBV3-1/TRBV3-2	TGTGCCAGCAGCCGTTCGAGCGGGGGATACACAGATACGCAGTATTTT	CASSRSSGGYTDTQYF
NA	NA	TRBJ1-5	TRBV7-3	TGTGCCAGCAGCTTAACTCCCTATCAGGCCCAGCATTTT	CASSLTPYQAQHF
NA	NA	TRBJ1-1	TRBV6-1	TGTGCCAGCAGTGAAGCCAAAACAGGGTCTGACACTGAAGCTTTCTTT	CASSEAKTGSDTEAFF
NA	NA	TRBJ2-1	TRBV11-3	TGTGCCAGCAGCTTAGCAAGGGGGGGGCGGTTCAATGAGCAGTTCTTC	CASSLARGGRFNEQFF
NA	NA	TRBJ2-3	TRBV5-1	TGCGCCAGCAGCCCCGGACTTGGCACAGATACGCAGTATTTT	CASSPGLGTDTQYF
TRBD1	NA	TRBJ2-2	TRBV10-3	TGTGCCATCAGTGAGTCGACTCAAGGGACAGGGGGTACCGGGGAGCTGTTTTTT	CAISESTQGTGGTGELFF
TRBD2	NA	TRBJ2-3	TRBV5-1	TGCGCCAGCAGCTTGGAATCTAGCGGGGTGGTTTTAAATACGCAGTATTTT	CASSLESSGVVLNTQYF
NA	NA	TRBJ2-2	TRBV5-1	TGCGCCAGCAGCCCCGGACAGCAAAACACCGGGGAGCTGTTTTTT	CASSPGQQNTGELFF
TRBD1	NA	TRBJ1-2	TRBV11-1	TGTGCCAGCAGCGGTCCGGGACAGGGGAGCGATGGCTACACCTTC	CASSGPGQGSDGYTF
NA	NA	TRBJ1-2	TRBV29-1	TGCAGCGTCAATTCAGGGATGGGCGACTATGGCTACACCTTC	CSVNSGMGDYGYTF
NA	NA	TRBJ2-2	TRBV7-7	TGTGCCAGCAGCTTAGTATTCGGGCAGGGTGAGCTGTTTTTT	CASSLVFGQGELFF
NA	NA	TRBJ2-4	TRBV15	TGTGCCACTCCACTGGTTCCGGCCAAAAACATTCAGTACTTC	CATPLVPAKNIQYF
TRBD1	NA	TRBJ2-3	TRBV10-2	TGCGCCAGCACAGGGGGTAGCACAGATACGCAGTATTTT	CASTGGSTDTQYF
NA	NA	TRBJ1-1	TRBV6-6	TGTGCCAGCAGACCATATACAGGGATGAACACTGAAGCTTTCTTT	CASRPYTGMNTEAFF